This T cell receptor (beta chain) was sequenced for a study of cytomegalovirus exposure and HLA in healthy donors. Germline CDR1 and CDR2: SGHAT and FQNNGV. V was shortened by 3 bases and J by 5 bases, with 10 bases between the two germline ends. CDR3 length equals 13 residues. The PCR made use of 60 Vbeta and 13 Jbeta primers. Method: immunoSEQ multiplex PCR; TCRdb's copy keeps in-frame clones and lacks some. Here the sample spans about 130,000 clones, about 80% being singletons. The study's findings and limits: An ancestry cluster, one associated with Asian ancestry, reportedly showed fewer N-insertions than the approximately 670-donor mean in a later analysis. Associated with cytomegalovirus, according to the listing, were around 160 TCR beta chains.

On this clone itself: Its matching antigen is unknown.

The V call is TRBV11-2, the J call TRBJ1-1; D perhaps matches TRBD1 (6 bases). Material: PBMCs. The source of this sequence is a man aged 30-40 years in good health and CMV-seronegative. Here the CDR3 DNA reads TGTGCCAGCAGCTTTAACAGGGTTACTGAAGCTTTCTTT. Translating gives CASSFNRVTEAFF.